One sample yielded the 30 T cell receptor beta chains listed below, sequenced in a study of beta chain features in type 1 diabetes. Expressed TCRB transcripts were sequenced because the entire RNA isolate underwent reverse transcription. Some clones are missing from TCRdb's copy, which holds only in-frame ones; the method was immunoSEQ multiplex PCR. In the table there are 330,000 or so clones, around 20% of which are singletons. The sequenced sample was naive CD4+ T cells from blood. Receptors were obtained from a young woman in good health.

In this sample, this clone turned up a few times. The CDR3 bases are TGTGCCAGCAGCTTAGATCGTGACAGGGGGTCGGATACGCAGTATTTT. Protein product: CASSLDRDRGSDTQYF. This chain connects TRBV7-9 to TRBJ2-3; 9 positions match TRBD1. Germline CDR1 is SEHNR and CDR2 is FQNEAQ (reference sequence). J lost 6 bases, V lost 1 base, and 8 bases had no gene match. This CDR3 spans 16 amino acids.

There are a few counts of this clone. V is TRBV30 and J is TRBJ2-5, with D uncertain. The V end was cut by 8 bases, the J end by 0 bases, with 7 bases between. The CDR3 consists of 11 residues. CDR1 is GTSNPN, CDR2 SVGIG, per germline (reference sequence). For the CDR3, the DNA is TGTGCCGGGCGCGACCAAGAGACCCAGTACTTC. This sequence encodes CAGRDQETQYF.

This clone was picked up a small number of times. The rearrangement joins TRBV30 to TRBJ2-5, with D possibly matching TRBD2 (5 bases). V was shortened by 4 bases and J by 5 bases, with 11 bases between the two germline ends. The CDR3 is 12 amino acids. Germline V gives CDR1 GTSNPN, CDR2 SVGIG (reference sequence). For the CDR3, the DNA is TGTGCCTGGAACCCGGGATCGGAGACCCAGTACTTC. Translation: CAWNPGSETQYF. Full variable domain (rest looked up from reference TRBV30 and TRBJ2-5): SQTIHQWPATLVQPVGSPLSLECTVEGTSNPNLYWYRQAAGRGLQLLFYSVGIGQISSEVPQNLSASRPQDRQFILSSKKLLLSDSGFYLCAWNPGSETQYFGPGTRLLVL.

The rearrangement links TRBV2 to TRBJ2-7; a possible D gene is TRBD1 (6 bases). Germline CDR1 reads SNHLY; CDR2 reads FYNNEI. The CDR3 spans 12 residues. Trimming shortened V by 2 bases and J by 6 bases, and 8 bases separated the two germline ends. In DNA form, the CDR3 reads TGTGCCAGCAGTGAACTGACAGGCGAGCAGTACTTC. Its translation: CASSELTGEQYF. The full variable domain, rest sourced from reference TRBV2 and TRBJ2-7, is EPEVTQTPSHQVTQMGQEVILRCVPISNHLYFYWYRQILGQKVEFLVSFYNNEISEKSEIFDDQFSVERPDGSNFTLKIRSTKLEDSAMYFCASSELTGEQYFGPGTRLTVT.

The chain carries TRBV2 and TRBJ2-7; 8 nucleotides align to TRBD2. The junction had 10 bases not matched to a gene; V was cut back by 10 bases and J by 2 bases. The CDR3 covers 14 residues. Germline lookup yields CDR1 SNHLY and CDR2 FYNNEI. The CDR3 spells CATLRTGRAYEQYF. CDR3 bases: TGTGCCACCTTGAGAACCGGGAGGGCCTACGAGCAGTACTTC.

The chain combines TRBV5-4 with TRBJ2-3, with D maybe TRBD2 (6 bases). This CDR3 has 15 residues. V lost 1 base to trimming and J lost 4 bases, with 13 bases between them. Germline loops: CDR1 SGHNT, CDR2 YYREEE (reference sequence). The CDR3 region has the DNA TGTGCCAGCAGCTTGCTGGACGGGAGTCCAGATACGCAGTATTTT. Translated: CASSLLDGSPDTQYF.

The V call is TRBV7-9, the J call TRBJ2-1; D gene uncertain. V lost 0 bases to trimming and J lost 10 bases, with 10 bases between them. CDR3 length equals 13 residues. CDR1 is SEHNR and CDR2 is FQNEAQ in the germline V gene (reference sequence). The DNA of the CDR3 is TGTGCCAGCAGCTTAGCGGCCGAGGTAGAGCAGTTCTTC. Encoded protein: CASSLAAEVEQFF. Full variable domain (rest looked up from reference TRBV7-9 and TRBJ2-1): DTGVSQNPRHKITKRGQNVTFRCDPISEHNRLYWYRQTLGQGPEFLTYFQNEAQLEKSRLLSDRFSAERPKGSFSTLEIQRTEQGDSAMYLCASSLAAEVEQFFGPGTRLTVL.

The chain is built from TRBV5-1 and TRBJ1-3; D not certain. Germline values: CDR1 SGHRS, CDR2 YFSETQ. The V and J ends lost 1 base and 4 bases respectively, with 18 bases between them. This CDR3 has 17 residues. In DNA form, the CDR3 reads TGCGCCAGCAGCTTGACATCCATAAGGTCAGGAGGAAACACCATATATTTT. The encoded protein is CASSLTSIRSGGNTIYF.

This clone turned up a few times. The chain recombines TRBV30 with TRBJ1-2; D unresolved. Germline lookup yields CDR1 GTSNPN and CDR2 SVGIG (reference sequence). This CDR3 contains 13 residues. Trimming took off 2 bases at V and 7 bases at J, with 14 bases between the two ends. This CDR3 reads CAWSNLVRGGYTF. CDR3 DNA: TGTGCCTGGAGTAATCTTGTCCGCGGTGGCTACACCTTC.

V usage is TRBV9 and J usage is TRBJ2-1, with D tentatively TRBD2 (6 bases). Trimming took 0 bases from V and 7 from J, leaving 14 bases between them. The CDR3 totals 15 residues. Germline CDR1 and CDR2: SGDLS and YYNGEE. The CDR3 nucleotides are TGTGCCAGCAGCGTAGCTACGGGACTCTCTAATGAGCAGTTCTTC. As protein: CASSVATGLSNEQFF.

The chain has TRBV2 and TRBJ1-1, with unresolved D. Germline CDR1 reads SNHLY; CDR2 reads FYNNEI. This CDR3 is 14 amino acids long. Between the trimmed V and J ends, which lost 3 bases and 3 bases, there was a span of 11 bases. The CDR3 DNA reads as TGTGCCAGCAGTGACTCGCACGGGGACACTGAAGCTTTCTTT. It specifies CASSDSHGDTEAFF.

The rearrangement uses TRBV5-1 and TRBJ1-5, with D maybe TRBD1 (5 bases). This CDR3 is built from 14 residues. The V end lost 2 bases, the J end lost 3 bases, and 9 bases lay between the germline ends. CDR1 is SGHRS, CDR2 YFSETQ, per germline. The chain's CDR3 is CASSFAGLNQPQHF. The CDR3 DNA reads as TGCGCCAGCAGCTTTGCAGGGCTCAATCAGCCCCAGCATTTT.

This chain joins TRBV29-1 and TRBJ1-3; D ambiguous. Germline lookup yields CDR1 SQVTM and CDR2 ANQGSEA. The CDR3 length is 13 residues. V was cut by 2 bases and J by 0 bases, with 5 bases left in between. DNA of the CDR3: TGCAGCGTTGAACAGTCCTCTGGAAACACCATATATTTT. The encoded protein is CSVEQSSGNTIYF.

In its sample, this clone was seen a few times. This chain links TRBV30 with TRBJ2-2, with 8 bases identical to TRBD2. Germline V gene data show CDR1 as GTSNPN and CDR2 as SVGIG (reference sequence). This CDR3 contains 14 residues. The junction had 11 bases not matched to a gene; V was cut back by 8 bases and J by 6 bases. In DNA, the CDR3 is TGTGCCATAGCTGGGACTAGTATCCCCGGGGAGCTGTTTTTT. It specifies CAIAGTSIPGELFF.

The rearrangement uses TRBV11-3 and TRBJ2-4; D is undetermined. V dropped 6 bases and J dropped 0 bases, with 12 bases sitting between them. The CDR3 covers 15 residues. Germline-derived CDR1 and CDR2 are SGHNT and YENEEA. CDR3 in amino acids: CASRHNPIAKNIQYF. CDR3 DNA sequence: TGTGCCAGCAGACATAACCCCATAGCCAAAAACATTCAGTACTTC.

This chain uses TRBV2 with TRBJ2-7, with D possibly matching TRBD2 (5 bases). Germline V CDR1 and CDR2: SNHLY, FYNNEI. The V and J ends lost 5 bases and 2 bases respectively, with 13 bases between them. The CDR3 totals 14 residues. Here the CDR3 reads CASSRFGSAYEQYF. In nucleotides, the CDR3 is TGTGCCAGCAGTCGCTTTGGTAGCGCCTACGAGCAGTACTTC.

This clone was seen a handful of times. This chain joins TRBV19 and TRBJ2-5, with D maybe TRBD1 (6 bases). The CDR3 runs 13 residues. Per germline, CDR1 LNHDA and CDR2 SQIVND (reference sequence). Trimming cost V 6 bases and J 2 bases, with 10 bases left between them. Here the CDR3 reads CASREDRQETQYF. DNA of the CDR3: TGTGCCAGTAGGGAGGACAGACAAGAGACCCAGTACTTC.

This clone was seen a handful of times. The rearrangement joins TRBV29-1 to TRBJ2-1; TRBD2 is a possible D gene (5 bases). This CDR3 region has 12 residues. With 4 bases removed from V and 5 bases from J, the gap between germline ends came to 9 bases. CDR1 and CDR2 (germline): SQVTM, ANQGSEA. The DNA for the CDR3 is TGCAGCGTTGTAGTCGGGGACAATGAGCAGTTCTTC. This codes for CSVVVGDNEQFF.

The genes are TRBV2 and TRBJ2-3; 7 nucleotides line up with TRBD1. The CDR3 runs to 13 residues. V shed 7 bases, J shed 3 bases, and the junction held 4 bases outside the gene matches. CDR1 and CDR2 from the germline V gene are SNHLY and FYNNEI. CDR3: CASTGQTTDTQYF. CDR3 DNA: TGTGCCAGCACGGGACAGACTACAGATACGCAGTATTTT.

This chain connects TRBV6-6 to TRBJ1-5; TRBD1 might be the D (5 bases). Germline loops: CDR1 MNHNY, CDR2 SVGAGI (reference sequence). This CDR3 contains 16 residues. Trimming removed 0 bases from V and 0 bases from J, with 9 bases in between. CDR3 protein: CASSYSTEPSNQPQHF. The CDR3 DNA follows: TGTGCCAGCAGTTACTCGACAGAGCCTAGCAATCAGCCCCAGCATTTT.

This clone was counted between two and nine times. The rearrangement links TRBV28 to TRBJ2-2, with 8 bases lining up with TRBD2. This CDR3 is 15 amino acids long. Germline V gives CDR1 MDHEN, CDR2 SYDVKM. Trimming took 6 bases from V and 6 from J; bases not matched to a gene: 9. The CDR3 DNA reads as TGTGCCAGCAGCCTTAGCGGGGTCGGGGCCGGGGAGCTGTTTTTT. It encodes CASSLSGVGAGELFF. The variable domain in full, with the rest retrieved from reference TRBV28 and TRBJ2-2, is DVKVTQSSRYLVKRTGEKVFLECVQDMDHENMFWYRQDPGLGLRLIYFSYDVKMKEKGDIPEGYSVSREKKERFSLILESASTNQTSMYLCASSLSGVGAGELFFGEGSRLTVL.

V usage is TRBV9 and J usage is TRBJ2-3; 13 bases map to TRBD2. CDR1 SGDLS and CDR2 YYNGEE come from the germline V gene. The V gene end was trimmed by 4 bases and the J gene end by 5 bases; junction bases not matched to a gene: 13. The CDR3 loop spans 18 amino acids. The CDR3 nucleotides are TGTGCCAGCAGCCCTTACACTAGCGGGGGGGCCGTACTAGATACGCAGTATTTT. Its protein is CASSPYTSGGAVLDTQYF.

In this sample, this clone turned up a few times. The chain couples TRBV30 to TRBJ1-2; 8 positions match TRBD1. The CDR3 covers 13 residues. CDR1 is GTSNPN, CDR2 SVGIG, per germline (reference sequence). V gave up 7 bases and J gave up 7 bases; unmatched junction bases: 11. CDR3 residues: CASLPQGTGGYTF. For the CDR3, the DNA is TGTGCCTCCCTCCCACAGGGGACAGGTGGCTACACCTTC. Based on the CDR3 plus reference TRBV30 and TRBJ1-2, the full variable domain is SQTIHQWPATLVQPVGSPLSLECTVEGTSNPNLYWYRQAAGRGLQLLFYSVGIGQISSEVPQNLSASRPQDRQFILSSKKLLLSDSGFYLCASLPQGTGGYTFGSGTRLTVV.

This clone was observed a few times. The chain couples TRBV13 to TRBJ2-7; 7 nucleotides line up with TRBD1. Unmatched junction bases numbered 10, after V lost 5 bases and J lost 3 bases. Per the germline V gene, CDR1 is PRHDT and CDR2 is FYEKMQ (reference sequence). The CDR3 is made up of 15 amino acids. CDR3 region: CASSNRGELLYEQYF. Written as DNA, the CDR3 is TGTGCCAGCAGCAACAGGGGTGAACTCCTCTACGAGCAGTACTTC.

The chain carries TRBV4-1 and TRBJ2-1; TRBD2 aligns across 7 bases. V lost 4 bases, J lost 8 bases, and 5 bases stayed unmatched. This CDR3 is 13 amino acids long. The germline V gene encodes CDR1 MGHRA and CDR2 YSYEKL. The CDR3 sequence: CASSRGTNHEQFF. The CDR3, as DNA: TGCGCCAGCAGCCGCGGGACTAACCATGAGCAGTTCTTC.

The V call is TRBV15, the J call TRBJ2-7, with a tentative D call TRBD1 (6 bases). The ends were cut back, 3 bases at V and 7 bases at J, with 13 bases in the middle. In germline, CDR1 is LNHNV, CDR2 YYDKDF (reference sequence). CDR3 length: 13 amino acids. CDR3 DNA: TGTGCCACCAGCAGGGACTTACAGGGAGAGCAGTACTTC. This encodes CATSRDLQGEQYF.

In its sample, this clone was seen a few times. This same CDR3 is encoded by further DNA sequences in the sample. The rearrangement uses TRBV7-9 and TRBJ2-7; 9 bases align to TRBD1. The germline V gene has CDR1 SEHNR and CDR2 FQNEAQ (reference sequence). Germline trimming cut 2 bases from V and 3 bases from J; bases unmatched to any gene: 2. The CDR3 is 14 residues long. The CDR3 loop reads CASSLTGGGYEQYF. The CDR3 bases are TGTGCCAGCAGCTTAACAGGGGGCGGCTACGAGCAGTACTTC.

CDR3 region: CAWSRDTLNYGYTF. In nucleotides, the CDR3 is TGTGCCTGGAGCCGGGACACCCTTAACTATGGCTACACCTTC. V gene TRBV30 combines with J gene TRBJ1-2, with D perhaps matching TRBD1 (6 bases). Germline CDR1 is GTSNPN and CDR2 is SVGIG (reference sequence). The V and J ends lost 3 bases and 1 base respectively, with 12 bases between them. The CDR3 extends over 14 amino acids. The entire variable domain, with the rest obtained from reference TRBV30 and TRBJ1-2, is as follows: SQTIHQWPATLVQPVGSPLSLECTVEGTSNPNLYWYRQAAGRGLQLLFYSVGIGQISSEVPQNLSASRPQDRQFILSSKKLLLSDSGFYLCAWSRDTLNYGYTFGSGTRLTVV.

This clone occurred a few times. The chain has TRBV5-4 and TRBJ2-2; TRBD1 aligns across 7 bases. Germline CDR1 and CDR2: SGHNT and YYREEE (reference sequence). V dropped 4 bases and J dropped 0; count of bases not matched to a gene: 6. CDR3 length equals 16 residues. The CDR3 spells CASSRYRGTNTGELFF. The CDR3 DNA is TGTGCCAGCAGCAGGTACAGGGGAACGAACACCGGGGAGCTGTTTTTT.

V is TRBV19 and J is TRBJ2-7, with D possibly being TRBD2 (6 bases). This CDR3 has 16 residues. Deletions cut 4 bases from V and 2 bases from J, with 18 bases between. Germline-derived CDR1 and CDR2 are LNHDA and SQIVND (reference sequence). CDR3 residues: CASSTNHGTLAYEQYF. CDR3 DNA: TGTGCCAGTAGTACCAACCACGGGACTCTTGCCTACGAGCAGTACTTC.